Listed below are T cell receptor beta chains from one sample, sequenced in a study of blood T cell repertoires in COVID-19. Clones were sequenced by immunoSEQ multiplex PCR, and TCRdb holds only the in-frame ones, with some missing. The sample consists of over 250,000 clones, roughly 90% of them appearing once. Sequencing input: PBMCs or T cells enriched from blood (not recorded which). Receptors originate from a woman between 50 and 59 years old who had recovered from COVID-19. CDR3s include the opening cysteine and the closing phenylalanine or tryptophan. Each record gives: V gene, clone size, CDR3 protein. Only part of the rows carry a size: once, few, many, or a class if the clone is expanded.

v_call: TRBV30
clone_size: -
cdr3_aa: CAWSATGRADTQYF

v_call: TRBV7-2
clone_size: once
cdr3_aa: CASSPRTSGVYNEQFF

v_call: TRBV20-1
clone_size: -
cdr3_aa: CSASGSSYEQYF

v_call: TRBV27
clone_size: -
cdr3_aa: CASSDRGAAEAFF

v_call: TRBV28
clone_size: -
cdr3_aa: CASSFAKGESGTYSNQPQHF

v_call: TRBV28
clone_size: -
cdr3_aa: CASFRFSGNTIYF

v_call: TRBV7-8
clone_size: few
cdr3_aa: CASVRDSNTDTQYF

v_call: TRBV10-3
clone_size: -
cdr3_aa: CAISGTGGSGNTIYF

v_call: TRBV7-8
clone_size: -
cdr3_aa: CASSLRGGGMSPLHF

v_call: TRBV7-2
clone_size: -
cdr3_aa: CASSLRLRAGVGADTQYF

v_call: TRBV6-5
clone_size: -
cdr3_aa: CASSYSDRAKNIQYF

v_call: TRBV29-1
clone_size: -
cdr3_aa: CSVVTGGWDQPQHF

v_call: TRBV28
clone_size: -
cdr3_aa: CASSFNPNPGETQYF

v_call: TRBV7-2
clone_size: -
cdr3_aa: CASSSQGDYGYTF

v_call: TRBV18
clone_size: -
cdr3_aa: CASSPLKTGANTEAFF

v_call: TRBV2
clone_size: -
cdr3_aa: CASNPLVAGGEQFF

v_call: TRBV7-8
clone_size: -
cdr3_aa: CASSRSTGGEQYF

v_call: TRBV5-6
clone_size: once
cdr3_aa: CASSLGGANTEAFF

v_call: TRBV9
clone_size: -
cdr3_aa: CASSVLPGQTNTGELFF

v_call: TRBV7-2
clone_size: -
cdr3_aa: CASSLLAAYSGNTIYF

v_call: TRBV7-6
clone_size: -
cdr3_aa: CASSRGTGVGGYTF

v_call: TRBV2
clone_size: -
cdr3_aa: CASSEARGDQPQHF

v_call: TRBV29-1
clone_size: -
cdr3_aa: CSVVLAGTSTDTQYF

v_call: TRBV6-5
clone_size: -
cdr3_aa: CASSYSGGRRYEQYF

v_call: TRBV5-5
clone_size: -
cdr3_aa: CASSYNLPGTWNTEAFF